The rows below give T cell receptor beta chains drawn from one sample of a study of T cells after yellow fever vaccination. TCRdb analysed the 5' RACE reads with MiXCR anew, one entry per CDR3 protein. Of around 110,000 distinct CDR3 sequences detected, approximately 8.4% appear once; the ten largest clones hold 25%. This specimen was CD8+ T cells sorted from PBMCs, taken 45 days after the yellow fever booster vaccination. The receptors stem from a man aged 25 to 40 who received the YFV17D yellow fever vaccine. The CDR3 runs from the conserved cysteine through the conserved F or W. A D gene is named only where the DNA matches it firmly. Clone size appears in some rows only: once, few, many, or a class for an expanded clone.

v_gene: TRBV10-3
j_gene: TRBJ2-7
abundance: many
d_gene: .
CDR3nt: TGTGCCATCAGTGAGTCAAAGGCCGCTAGCTTCGGGGACGAGCAGTACTTC
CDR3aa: CAISESKAASFGDEQYF

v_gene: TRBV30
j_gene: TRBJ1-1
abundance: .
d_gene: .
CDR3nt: TGTGCCTGGACCCGAGGACCGTTGAACACTGAAGCTTTCTTT
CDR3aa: CAWTRGPLNTEAFF

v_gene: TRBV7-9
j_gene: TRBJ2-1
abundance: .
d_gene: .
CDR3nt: TGTGCCAGCAGCCCCCGGACCCCCAATGAGCAGTTCTTC
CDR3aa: CASSPRTPNEQFF

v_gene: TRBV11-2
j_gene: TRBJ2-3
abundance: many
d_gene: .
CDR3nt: TGTGCCAGCAGCTTAGAACTAGCCACAAGCCCCCCAGATACGCAGTATTTT
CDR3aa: CASSLELATSPPDTQYF

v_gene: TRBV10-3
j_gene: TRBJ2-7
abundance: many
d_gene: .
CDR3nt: TGTGCCATCAGTGAGTCGACTAGGGGGATCCACTACGAGCAGTACTTC
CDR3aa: CAISESTRGIHYEQYF

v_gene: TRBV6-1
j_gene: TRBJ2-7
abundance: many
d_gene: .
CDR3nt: TGTGCCAGCAGTGAAGGGACTGAAGCCTTC
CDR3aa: CASSEGTEAF

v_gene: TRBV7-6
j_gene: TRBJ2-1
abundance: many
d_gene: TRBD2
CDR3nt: TGTGCCAGCAGTAGCGGGCGGGGAAATGAGCAGTTCTTC
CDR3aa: CASSSGRGNEQFF

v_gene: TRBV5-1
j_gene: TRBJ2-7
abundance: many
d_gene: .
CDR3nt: TGCGCCAGCAGCTTGGGGGTTTATGGGGCTACCTACGAGCAGTACTTC
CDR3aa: CASSLGVYGATYEQYF

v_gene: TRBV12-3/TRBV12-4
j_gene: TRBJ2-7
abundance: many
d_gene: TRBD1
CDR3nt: TGTGCCAGCAGTCCCTCGGGACAGGGGCTTTACGAGCAGTACTTC
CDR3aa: CASSPSGQGLYEQYF

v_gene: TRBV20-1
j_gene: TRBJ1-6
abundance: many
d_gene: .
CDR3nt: TGCAGTGCTAGAGATCTCGAGACAGGAAATTCACCCCTCCACTTT
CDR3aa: CSARDLETGNSPLHF

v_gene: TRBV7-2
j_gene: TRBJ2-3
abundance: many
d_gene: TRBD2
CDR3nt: TGTGCCAGCAGCTTTGGCGGGAGTAGCACAGATACGCAGTATTTT
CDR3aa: CASSFGGSSTDTQYF

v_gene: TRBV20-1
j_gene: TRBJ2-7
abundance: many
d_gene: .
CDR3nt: TGCAGTGCTAGAACGGGCGGGACGAGCTCCTACGAGCAGTACTTC
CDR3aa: CSARTGGTSSYEQYF

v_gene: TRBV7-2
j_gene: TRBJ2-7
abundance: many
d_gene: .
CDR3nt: TGTGCCAGCAGCCCCGCGGTCGTTTACGAGCAGTACTTC
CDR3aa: CASSPAVVYEQYF

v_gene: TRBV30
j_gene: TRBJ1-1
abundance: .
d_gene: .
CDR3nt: TGTGCCTGGATTAGGTGGACTGAAGCTTTCTTT
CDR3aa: CAWIRWTEAFF

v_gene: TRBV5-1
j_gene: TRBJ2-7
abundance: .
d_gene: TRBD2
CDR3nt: TGCGCCAGCAGCTTGGGGACTAGCGGGACCTCGGGGGGGTACGAGCAGTACTTC
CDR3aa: CASSLGTSGTSGGYEQYF

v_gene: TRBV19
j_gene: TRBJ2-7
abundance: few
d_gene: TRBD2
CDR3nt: TGTGCCAGTAGCAAGACGACTAGCTGGGGGGATTACGAGCAGTACTTC
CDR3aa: CASSKTTSWGDYEQYF

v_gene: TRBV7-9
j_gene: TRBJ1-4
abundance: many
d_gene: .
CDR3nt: TGTGCCAGCAGCGGCCCCAGGGAAGCAAATGAAAAACTGTTTTTT
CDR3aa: CASSGPREANEKLFF

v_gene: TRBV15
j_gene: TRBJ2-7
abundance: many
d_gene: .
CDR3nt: TGTGCCACCAGCATGAAGCTCCAACCCTCCTACGAGCAGTACTTC
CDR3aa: CATSMKLQPSYEQYF

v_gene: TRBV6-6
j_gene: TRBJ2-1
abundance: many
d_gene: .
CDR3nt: TGTGCCAGCACGCTCGGGGGTGATGAGCAGTTCTTC
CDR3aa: CASTLGGDEQFF

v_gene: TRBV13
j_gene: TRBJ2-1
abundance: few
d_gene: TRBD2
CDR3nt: TGTGCCAGCCAGATTAACCGACCGGGACTAGCGGTATACAATGAGCAGTTCTTC
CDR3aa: CASQINRPGLAVYNEQFF

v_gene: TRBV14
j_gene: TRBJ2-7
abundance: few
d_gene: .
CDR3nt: TGTGCCAGCAGCCAAGGTTACGGACTGTACGAGCAGTACTTC
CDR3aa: CASSQGYGLYEQYF

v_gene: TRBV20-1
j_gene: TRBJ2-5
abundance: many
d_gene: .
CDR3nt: TGCAGTGCCCCCGACTTGGTCCGGGAAGAGACCCAGTACTTC
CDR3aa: CSAPDLVREETQYF

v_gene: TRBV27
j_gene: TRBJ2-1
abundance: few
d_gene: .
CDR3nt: TGTGCCAGCAGTCCACAAGCTGTGGATGAGCAGTTCTTC
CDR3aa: CASSPQAVDEQFF

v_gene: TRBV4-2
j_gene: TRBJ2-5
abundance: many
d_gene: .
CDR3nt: TGTGCCAGCAGCCACGTAACTGGCGGGGAGACCCAGTACTTC
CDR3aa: CASSHVTGGETQYF

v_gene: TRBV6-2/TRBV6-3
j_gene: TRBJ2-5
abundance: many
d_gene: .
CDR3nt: TGTGCCAGCAGTTTGGGCTCGGAGACCCAGTACTTC
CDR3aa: CASSLGSETQYF

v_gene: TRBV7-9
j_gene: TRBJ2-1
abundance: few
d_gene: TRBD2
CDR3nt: TGTGCCAGCAGCTCGCCTAGCGGGAGAGCCTACAATGAGCAGTTCTTC
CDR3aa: CASSSPSGRAYNEQFF

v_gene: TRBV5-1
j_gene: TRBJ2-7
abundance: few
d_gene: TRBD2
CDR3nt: TGCGCCAGCAGCCCAGTGGGACTAGCGTCCTACGAGCAGTACTTC
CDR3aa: CASSPVGLASYEQYF

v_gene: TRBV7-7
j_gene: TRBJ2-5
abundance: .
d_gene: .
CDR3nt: TGTGCTAGCAGCTTAGCCTTTGGGGAGACCCAGTACTTC
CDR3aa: CASSLAFGETQYF

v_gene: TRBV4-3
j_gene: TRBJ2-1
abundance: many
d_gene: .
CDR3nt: TGCGCCAGCAGCCGCGCGAGAGATGAGCAGTTCTTC
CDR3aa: CASSRARDEQFF

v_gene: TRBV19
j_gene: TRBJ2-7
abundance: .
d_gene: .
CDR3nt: TGTGCCAGTAGTCCCCGGACCAGTCCCTACGAGCAGTACTTC
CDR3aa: CASSPRTSPYEQYF

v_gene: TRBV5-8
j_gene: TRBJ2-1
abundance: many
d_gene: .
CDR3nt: TGTGCCAGCAGCTCCAGACAGGACTCCTACAATGAGCAGTTCTTC
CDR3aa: CASSSRQDSYNEQFF

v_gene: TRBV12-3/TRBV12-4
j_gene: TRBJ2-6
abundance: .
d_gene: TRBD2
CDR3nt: TGTGCCAGCAGCCCCGGGGGGGTCTCTGGGGCCAACGTCCTGACTTTC
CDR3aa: CASSPGGVSGANVLTF

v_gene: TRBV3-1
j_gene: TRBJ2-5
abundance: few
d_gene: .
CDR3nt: TGTGCCAGCAGCCGAGGGACTGTAAAACAAGAGACCCAGTACTTC
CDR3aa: CASSRGTVKQETQYF

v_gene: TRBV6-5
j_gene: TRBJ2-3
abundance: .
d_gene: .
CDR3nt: TGTGCCAGGTCGGGTGATACGCAGTATTTT
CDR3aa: CARSGDTQYF

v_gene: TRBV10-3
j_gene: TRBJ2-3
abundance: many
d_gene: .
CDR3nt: TGTGCCATCAGTGAGAGATTAGTAGCGCTCAGCACAGATACGCAGTATTTT
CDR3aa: CAISERLVALSTDTQYF

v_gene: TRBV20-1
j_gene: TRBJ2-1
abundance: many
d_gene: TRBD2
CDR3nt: TGCAGTGCTAGCGCGGGAGTAGTCTACAATGAGCAGTTCTTC
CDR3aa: CSASAGVVYNEQFF

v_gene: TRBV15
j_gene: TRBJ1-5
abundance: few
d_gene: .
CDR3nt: TGTGCCACCAGCAGCCGCGGCGGGGAACCCCAGCATTTT
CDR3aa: CATSSRGGEPQHF

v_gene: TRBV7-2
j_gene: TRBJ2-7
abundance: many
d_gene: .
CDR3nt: TGTGCCAGCAGCTTAACGACGCCCCCCCACGAGCAGTACTTC
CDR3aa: CASSLTTPPHEQYF

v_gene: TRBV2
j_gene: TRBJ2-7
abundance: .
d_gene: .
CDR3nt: TGTGCCAGCATCACCGAGATGAGCGAGCAGTACTTC
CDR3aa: CASITEMSEQYF

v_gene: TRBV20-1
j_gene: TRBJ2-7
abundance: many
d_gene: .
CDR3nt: TGCAGTGCTTTGAACCGGGACTCAGAAGTTTACGAGCAGTACTTC
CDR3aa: CSALNRDSEVYEQYF